The text below deals with one T cell receptor (beta chain). Its antigen remains unidentified. This CDR3 has 17 residues. V was shortened by 11 bases and J by 2 bases, with 25 bases between the two germline ends. Germline V gene sequence: CDR1 WNHNN, CDR2 SYGVQD (reference sequence). 13 Jbeta primers and 60 Vbeta primers were used for the PCR. Sequencing used immunoSEQ multiplex PCR; TCRdb keeps in-frame clones, though not all of them. In the table there are about 100,000 clones, around 72% of which are singletons. The sample belongs to a study of cytomegalovirus exposure and HLA in healthy donors. Regarding the study as a whole: A prior analysis recorded that most TCR beta V segments were productive about 87% or about 30% of the time. Highest at DRB1 and lowest at HLA-C, TCR association rates differed among HLA loci in a later analysis.

The genes are TRBV10-1 and TRBJ2-1, with a tentative D call TRBD2 (5 bases). This receptor was taken from a male donor in good health and CMV-seropositive. Sequenced material: PBMCs. For the CDR3, the DNA is TGCGCCGAAAAGAGGGCTAGGACCGTTTTTGCCTACAATGAGCAGTTCTTC. Its protein product is CAEKRARTVFAYNEQFF.